The 7 T cell receptor beta chains in this list originate from one sample, sequenced in a study of shared T cell receptors in the human thymus. Measured with immunoSEQ multiplex PCR; TCRdb has only the in-frame clones, and not every one. This sample has about 500,000 clones, with around 82% found just once. This same sample was also part of a study on human thymus T cells.

The specimen was thymocytes. All receptors come from a boy under two years old with a congenital heart defect.

V is TRBV18 and J is TRBJ1-5, with TRBD1 matching over 9 bases. The germline V gene encodes CDR1 KGHSH and CDR2 LQKENI. There are 13 residues in the CDR3. V shed 8 bases, J shed 6 bases, and the junction held 5 bases outside the gene matches. DNA of the CDR3: TGTGCCAGCCACAGGGGGCAAGGTCAGCCCCAGCATTTT. This encodes CASHRGQGQPQHF.

The rearrangement links TRBV27 to TRBJ1-2; TRBD1 agrees at 7 bases. There are 13 residues in the CDR3. The junction had 14 bases not matched to a gene; V was cut back by 6 bases and J by 13 bases. Germline CDR1 reads MNHEY; CDR2 reads SMNVEV (reference sequence). The CDR3 DNA follows: TGTGCCAGCAGCTCCGGGACAGAGCTGGCATGCACCTTC. Its protein product is CASSSGTELACTF.

This clone was seen a handful of times. The chain carries TRBV27 and TRBJ2-4; weak D call: TRBD1 (5 bases). Per germline, CDR1 MNHEY and CDR2 SMNVEV (reference sequence). This CDR3 has 18 amino acids. Trimming took off 5 bases at V and 0 bases at J, with 20 bases between the two ends. CDR3 in amino acids: CASSPYDGAVLAKNIQYF. The CDR3 DNA is TGTGCCAGCAGTCCCTATGATGGGGCGGTGCTAGCCAAAAACATTCAGTACTTC.

In nucleotides, the CDR3 is TGTGCCAGCAGCCAAGATTTAGTAGCGGAAAACATTCAGTACTTC. Its protein is CASSQDLVAENIQYF. V gene TRBV4-2 combines with J gene TRBJ2-4, with D possibly matching TRBD2 (6 bases). Trimming removed 0 bases from V and 5 bases from J, with 11 bases in between. CDR3 length equals 15 residues. CDR1 LGHNA and CDR2 YNFKEQ come from the germline V gene.

This clone was detected only a few times. The J gene is TRBJ2-4, the V gene TRBV19; possibly TRBD2 for D (6 bases). This CDR3 has 13 residues. The V end was cut by 8 bases, the J end by 9 bases, with 17 bases between. Germline V gene sequence: CDR1 LNHDA, CDR2 SQIVND (reference sequence). CDR3 in DNA: TGTGCCAGTGGAGGGGCGGCGGCTACCATTCAGTACTTC. It is translated as CASGGAAATIQYF. The whole variable domain, filled in from reference TRBV19 and TRBJ2-4, reads DGGITQSPKYLFRKEGQNVTLSCEQNLNHDAMYWYRQDPGQGLRLIYYSQIVNDFQKGDIAEGYSVSREKKESFPLTVTSAQKNPTAFYLCASGGAAATIQYFGAGTRLSVL.

This clone occurred a few times. This chain uses TRBV29-1 with TRBJ2-1; D perhaps matches TRBD1 (5 bases). V lost 6 bases and J 5 bases, leaving 17 bases between the germline ends. Germline CDR1 and CDR2: SQVTM and ANQGSEA. The length of the CDR3 is 14 residues. CDR3 sequence reads: CSVAHVYRNNEQFF. The CDR3 nucleotides are TGCAGCGTGGCTCATGTTTACAGGAACAATGAGCAGTTCTTC.

The chain couples TRBV10-1 to TRBJ1-5, with 11 bases fitting TRBD1. The CDR3 is 21 residues long. The germline gives CDR1 WNHNN, CDR2 SYGVQD (reference sequence). V shed 0 bases, J shed 0 bases, and the junction held 13 bases outside the gene matches. Written as DNA, the CDR3 is TGCGCCAGCAGTGAGTCTAACTCCAGGGGACAGGGGGGGTATAGCAATCAGCCCCAGCATTTT. Its protein is CASSESNSRGQGGYSNQPQHF.